This entry concerns a single TCR beta chain. This sample is drawn from a study of control samples from healthy donors and cancer patients. TCRdb's table, derived via immunoSEQ multiplex PCR, lists solely in-frame clones and lacks some. The sample has 60,000 to 95,000 clones; approximately 88% are singletons. The sequence came from a woman between 45 and 60 years old with colorectal cancer. The sequencing input was PBMCs.

The CDR3 nucleotides are TGTGCCAGCAGCCAAGGTTGGGGGGAAGAGACCCAGTACTTC. Residues: CASSQGWGEETQYF. The chain joins TRBV3-1 (or the pseudogene TRBV3-2) to TRBJ2-5, with D possibly being TRBD2 (6 bases). The ends were cut back, 1 base at V and 3 bases at J, with 9 bases in the middle. Germline V lookup: CDR1 LGHDT, CDR2 YNNKEL (reference sequence). The CDR3 totals 14 residues.